Presented here are 17 T cell receptor beta chains from one specimen sequenced in a study of CD8 T cells in Susac syndrome. Random hexamers served to reverse transcribe about 0.45 to 1 ug RNA. Using its own MiXCR run on the immunoSEQ multiplex PCR reads, TCRdb lists one record per CDR3 protein. The table has roughly 84,000 distinct CDR3 sequences, about 96% seen once. The sequencing sample was made of CD8+ T cells from PBMCs. Source of these receptors: a human donor with Susac syndrome.

V is TRBV29-1 and J is TRBJ2-5, with D possibly called TRBD1 or TRBD2 (5 bases each). V lost 3 bases to trimming and J lost 1 base, with 9 bases between them. CDR1 SQVTM and CDR2 ANQGSEA come from the germline V gene. The CDR3 contains 13 residues. CDR3 amino acids: CSVEGVLQETQYF. DNA of the CDR3: TGCAGCGTTGAGGGGGTACTCCAAGAGACCCAGTACTTC. The full variable domain, rest sourced from reference TRBV29-1 and TRBJ2-5, is SAVISQKPSRDICQRGTSLTIQCQVDSQVTMMFWYRQQPGQSLTLIATANQGSEATYESGFVIDKFPISRPNLTFSTLTVSNMSPEDSSIYLCSVEGVLQETQYFGPGTRLLVL.

CDR3 DNA: TGCAGTGCTAGACTGCTATCCCGAAGCTCCTATAATTCACCCCTCCACTTT. The encoded protein is CSARLLSRSSYNSPLHF. The chain combines TRBV20-1 with TRBJ1-6; D gene uncertain. V lost 2 bases to trimming and J lost 0 bases, with 14 bases between them. In germline, CDR1 is DFQATT, CDR2 SNEGSKA (reference sequence). CDR3 length equals 17 residues.

The chain carries TRBV6-1 and TRBJ2-3; unclear D gene. CDR3 length: 10 residues. Germline V lookup: CDR1 MNHNS, CDR2 SASEGT. The germline V and J ends were trimmed by 4 bases and 7 bases, with 3 bases remaining between them. The CDR3 region has the DNA TGTGCCAGCAGTGGAAATACGCAGTATTTT. This sequence encodes CASSGNTQYF.

The genes are TRBV7-2 and TRBJ1-2, with 8 bases that match TRBD1. CDR1 is SGHTA and CDR2 is FQGNSA in the germline V gene. V gave up 5 bases and J gave up 2 bases; unmatched junction bases: 16. The CDR3 totals 18 residues. DNA of the CDR3: TGTGCCAGCAGCCTCTATGGGCAGGGGGCGTTCGGGAACTATGGCTACACCTTC. It yields the protein CASSLYGQGAFGNYGYTF. Filled out from reference TRBV7-2 and TRBJ1-2, the complete variable domain reads GAGVSQSPSNKVTEKGKDVELRCDPISGHTALYWYRQSLGQGLEFLIYFQGNSAPDKSGLPSDRFSAERTGGSVSTLTIQRTQQEDSAVYLCASSLYGQGAFGNYGYTFGSGTRLTVV.

The V and J genes are TRBV6-5 and TRBJ2-5; D might be TRBD1 (5 bases). This CDR3 is 14 amino acids long. Germline CDR1 is MNHEY and CDR2 is SVGAGI. V was shortened by 4 bases and J by 1 base, with 10 bases between the two germline ends. As DNA, the CDR3 is TGTGCCAGCAGTTCTAACCAGGGCCAAGAGACCCAGTACTTC. Translated: CASSSNQGQETQYF.

CDR3 bases: TGTGCCAGCAGCGGGGGGAATTCACCCCTCCACTTT. It encodes CASSGGNSPLHF. This chain connects TRBV13 to TRBJ1-6; D may be TRBD1 (5 bases). This CDR3 has 12 amino acids. V lost 5 bases and J lost 7, with 6 bases in between. In germline, CDR1 is PRHDT, CDR2 FYEKMQ (reference sequence).

V is TRBV29-1 and J is TRBJ2-1; 9 nucleotides align to TRBD2. This CDR3 spans 13 amino acids. The V and J ends lost 4 bases and 5 bases, in that order; junction bases with no gene match: 3. Germline lookup yields CDR1 SQVTM and CDR2 ANQGSEA. CDR3 nucleotide sequence: TGCAGCGTTGCTCTAGCGGGGCACAATGAGCAGTTCTTC. This gives the protein CSVALAGHNEQFF.

The chain couples TRBV29-1 to TRBJ2-1, with D possibly matching TRBD2 (5 bases). Germline CDR1 is SQVTM and CDR2 is ANQGSEA. The CDR3 contains 11 residues. Trimming took off 7 bases at V and 2 bases at J, with 6 bases between the two ends. DNA of the CDR3: TGCAGCGGCGGGCCCTACAATGAGCAGTTCTTC. It translates to CSGGPYNEQFF.

The chain is built from TRBV12-3 or TRBV12-4 and TRBJ1-1, with D unresolved. Trimming took off 3 bases at V and 6 bases at J, with 11 bases between the two ends. This CDR3 comprises 13 residues. This chain's CDR3 is CASSFQAEAEAFF. Written as DNA, the CDR3 is TGTGCCAGCAGTTTTCAGGCGGAGGCTGAAGCTTTCTTT.

This clonotype showed up just a few times. The V call is TRBV7-2, the J call TRBJ2-7; D possibly corresponds to TRBD1 (5 bases). Germline CDR1 and CDR2: SGHTA and FQGNSA. The V end was cut by 4 bases, the J end by 2 bases, with 9 bases between. The CDR3 is made up of 13 amino acids. The CDR3 protein is CASSSDTAYEQYF. The CDR3, as DNA: TGTGCCAGCAGCTCGGACACCGCCTACGAGCAGTACTTC.

This clonotype was counted once. The chain joins TRBV20-1 to TRBJ2-7; D is possibly TRBD2 (5 bases). The CDR3 spans 15 residues. With 6 bases removed from V and 1 base from J, the gap between germline ends came to 19 bases. Germline loops: CDR1 DFQATT, CDR2 SNEGSKA (reference sequence). As DNA, the CDR3 is TGCAGTGCGACCTCCGGCGGGCAATCTTCCTACGAGCAGTACGTC. Protein sequence: CSATSGGQSSYEQYV.

This chain uses TRBV3-1 with TRBJ2-5, with D unresolved. The CDR3 totals 12 residues. The V and J ends lost 4 bases and 8 bases respectively, with 11 bases between them. In germline, CDR1 is LGHDT, CDR2 YNNKEL (reference sequence). CDR3 amino acids: CASSRPLETQYF. Here the CDR3 DNA reads TGTGCCAGCAGCCGGCCGTTAGAAACCCAGTACTTC.

This sequence joins TRBV5-1 and TRBJ2-7; D is possibly TRBD2 (5 bases). Trimming removed 4 bases at V and 3 bases at J, with 14 bases between. This CDR3 has 14 amino acids. Germline CDR1 reads SGHRS; CDR2 reads YFSETQ. The CDR3 sequence is CASSVGVLDYEQYF. DNA of the CDR3: TGCGCCAGCAGCGTGGGTGTACTAGACTACGAGCAGTACTTC.

J is TRBJ1-5 and V is TRBV12-3 or TRBV12-4; 7 bases map to TRBD1. After removal of 5 bases from V and 7 bases from J, the junction contained 8 bases not matched to a gene. This CDR3 comprises 14 residues. CDR3 loop: CASSLLTTGQPQHF. Here the CDR3 DNA reads TGTGCCAGCAGTCTCCTTACGACAGGGCAGCCCCAGCATTTT.

This clonotype occurred once. The V call is TRBV10-3, the J call TRBJ2-5; 8 nucleotides align to TRBD1. Germline V gene sequence: CDR1 ENHRY, CDR2 SYGVKD. V was clipped by 7 bases and J by 2 bases; unmatched bases: 3. There are 13 residues in the CDR3. CDR3 sequence reads: CAIMDREQETQYF. CDR3 DNA sequence: TGTGCCATCATGGACAGGGAACAAGAGACCCAGTACTTC.

The J gene is TRBJ2-7, the V gene TRBV11-2, with 7 bases matching TRBD2. CDR1 is SGHAT, CDR2 FQNNGV, per germline. J gave up 6 bases and V 4 bases, and 9 bases lay outside the gene matches. The CDR3 extends over 14 amino acids. The CDR3 spells CASSWGPRGGEQYV. CDR3 nucleotides: TGTGCCAGCAGCTGGGGACCTCGCGGGGGCGAGCAGTACGTC.

The CDR3 reads CAWSARIGLAGVGDEQFF. The CDR3 DNA reads TGTGCCTGGAGTGCGAGGATTGGACTAGCGGGGGTGGGCGATGAGCAGTTCTTC. The V and J genes are TRBV30 and TRBJ2-1, with TRBD2 matching over 13 bases. The CDR3 is made up of 18 amino acids. Per germline, CDR1 GTSNPN and CDR2 SVGIG (reference sequence). J was trimmed by 8 bases and V by 1 base; bases with no gene match: 14.